This record covers a single TCR beta chain. This sample was taken from a study of OX40 agonist ivuxolimab in advanced cancers. V dropped 5 bases and J dropped 5; count of bases not matched to a gene: 10. Per the germline V gene, CDR1 is PRHDT and CDR2 is FYEKMQ (reference sequence). The CDR3 contains 16 residues. Some clones are missing from TCRdb's copy, which holds only in-frame ones; the method was immunoSEQ multiplex PCR. Of some 70,000 clones in the sample, roughly nine tenths were seen once. Patients were ruled out by autoimmune disease history or systemic immunosuppression. This sequence originates from an adult with an advanced solid tumor such as melanoma, head and neck, liver or kidney cancer. The V and J genes are TRBV13 and TRBJ2-4, with 9 positions matching TRBD1. Specimen: CD4+ or CD8+ T cells sorted from blood, collected in a trial of the OX40 agonist ivuxolimab. For the CDR3, the DNA is TGTGCCAGCAGCGACCGGGACAGGGATTTTGAAAACATTCAGTACTTC. Protein sequence: CASSDRDRDFENIQYF.